This TCR beta chain was sequenced during a study of blood T cell repertoires in COVID-19. Study-wide background: Acute and convalescent COVID-19 samples came from the United States, Italy and Spain.

The junction had 4 bases not matched to a gene; V was cut back by 5 bases and J by 3 bases. CDR1 and CDR2 (germline): MGHDK, SYGVNS. This CDR3 spans 13 amino acids. Authors' data handling: Reference gene primer amplification yielded estimated nucleated cell counts. Here immunoSEQ multiplex PCR was the method, and the copy in TCRdb shows in-frame clones only, minus some. V, J and clone size derive from that table, while D and trimming were established from the DNA sequence. The sample lists approximately 45,000 clones, around 82% seen once, with around 6.1% in the top ten. Sequencing input: peripheral blood. The gene calls are TRBV25-1 and TRBJ2-7; 7 bases match TRBD1. The receptor was isolated from a woman older than 75 with acute or convalescent COVID-19. CDR3: CASSSQGVYEQYF. CDR3 nucleotides: TGTGCCAGCAGTTCCCAGGGGGTCTACGAGCAGTACTTC.